The 27 T cell receptor beta chains reported below all come from one sample, sequenced in a study of cytotoxic CD8 clonotypes in ibrutinib-treated CLL. Sequenced by immunoSEQ multiplex PCR; TCRdb stores in-frame clones only, minus some. Counted here are approximately 100,000 clones, over 60% occurring once; the ten biggest clones make up 20% to 25%. Here the sequenced sample was PBMCs, taken after 24 months of ibrutinib treatment. The receptors come from a human donor with chronic lymphocytic leukemia.

This clone was recorded a few times. The rearrangement uses TRBV4-1 and TRBJ2-7; 12 nucleotides match TRBD2. The CDR3 runs to 20 residues. V dropped 0 bases and J dropped 3; count of bases not matched to a gene: 15. From germline, CDR1 is MGHRA and CDR2 YSYEKL. DNA of the CDR3: TGCGCCAGCAGCCAAGACCATTTCCCTACCCCTAGCGGGAGGGTCTACGAGCAGTACTTC. Protein: CASSQDHFPTPSGRVYEQYF.

The V and J genes are TRBV20-1 and TRBJ2-4; no definite D call. The V and J ends lost 2 bases and 16 bases respectively, with 12 bases between them. The CDR3 loop spans 10 amino acids. Germline values: CDR1 DFQATT, CDR2 SNEGSKA (reference sequence). The CDR3 coding sequence is TGCAGTGCTAGAAGGGCAGTCCATTACTTC. The encoded protein is CSARRAVHYF.

This clone was picked up a small number of times. The chain carries TRBV7-2 and TRBJ1-6; D is perhaps TRBD1 (6 bases). The CDR3 contains 16 residues. CDR1 SGHTA and CDR2 FQGNSA come from the germline V gene. V was clipped by 5 bases and J by 7 bases, with 18 bases between them. CDR3 protein: CASSALLGALNSPLHF. The DNA for the CDR3 is TGTGCCAGCAGCGCCCTTTTGGGGGCCCTAAATTCACCCCTCCACTTT.

By proportion, this clone is medium-sized. The chain couples TRBV6-6 to TRBJ2-1, with 8 bases matching TRBD2. The CDR3 contains 15 residues. Germline assignment: CDR1 MNHNY and CDR2 SVGAGI (reference sequence). V shed 0 bases and J 7 bases; nucleotides not matched to a gene: 5. The CDR3 loop is CASSYSSGGPNEQFF. CDR3 bases: TGTGCCAGCAGTTACTCATCGGGAGGGCCTAATGAGCAGTTCTTC.

The chain employs TRBV5-1 and TRBJ2-5; TRBD2 is a possible D gene (5 bases). Germline CDR1 reads SGHRS; CDR2 reads YFSETQ. The CDR3 loop spans 13 amino acids. The ends were cut back, 6 bases at V and 2 bases at J, with 11 bases in the middle. The CDR3 bases are TGCGCCAGCAACGGGAAAGGGCAAGAGACCCAGTACTTC. This codes for CASNGKGQETQYF.

The chain is built from TRBV30 and TRBJ2-1; maybe TRBD1 (6 bases). Germline-derived CDR1 and CDR2 are GTSNPN and SVGIG (reference sequence). CDR3 length: 13 residues. V was shortened by 4 bases and J by 6 bases, with 13 bases between the two germline ends. The CDR3 DNA reads TGTGCCTGGATGGGCAGGGGCAGCAATGAGCAGTTCTTC. Encoded protein: CAWMGRGSNEQFF.

The chain recombines TRBV27 with TRBJ2-1, with 11 positions matching TRBD2. In germline, CDR1 is MNHEY, CDR2 SMNVEV (reference sequence). This CDR3 spans 16 amino acids. The V and J ends lost 6 bases and 5 bases, in that order; junction bases with no gene match: 9. CDR3: CASRMGGTSGNNEQFF. The CDR3, as DNA: TGTGCCAGCAGAATGGGTGGGACTAGCGGTAACAATGAGCAGTTCTTC.

The rearrangement links TRBV9 to TRBJ2-1; no reliable D call. In germline, CDR1 is SGDLS, CDR2 YYNGEE. The CDR3 is made up of 13 amino acids. The germline V and J ends were trimmed by 0 bases and 7 bases, with 8 bases remaining between them. The chain's CDR3 is CASSVDRWNEQFF. The DNA for the CDR3 is TGTGCCAGCAGCGTAGATCGGTGGAATGAGCAGTTCTTC.

This clone was counted between two and nine times. The CDR3 DNA reads as TGTGCCATCGGACCTGGAGGGCCGTCGGAGCAGTTCTTC. It codes for CAIGPGGPSEQFF. The chain employs TRBV4-2 and TRBJ2-1, with a weak D call TRBD2 (6 bases). Germline V lookup: CDR1 LGHNA, CDR2 YNFKEQ. V was trimmed by 10 bases and J by 10 bases, leaving 20 bases between them. The CDR3 is 13 amino acids.

This chain joins TRBV9 and TRBJ2-5; D may be TRBD2 (5 bases). The CDR3 length is 15 residues. The V end lost 4 bases, the J end lost 2 bases, and 15 bases lay between the germline ends. CDR1 and CDR2 (germline): SGDLS, YYNGEE. CDR3 sequence: CASSPEARGQETQYF. In nucleotides, the CDR3 is TGTGCCAGCAGCCCAGAGGCCCGGGGTCAAGAGACCCAGTACTTC.

The table lists this clone with a count of one. V gene TRBV11-2 combines with J gene TRBJ2-2; 13 bases align to TRBD2. Trimming took 7 bases from V and 6 from J; bases not matched to a gene: 2. The germline CDR1 and CDR2 sequences are SGHAT and FQNNGV. This CDR3 has 14 residues. CDR3 nucleotide sequence: TGTGCCAGCAAACTAGCGGGAGGGCCCGGGGAGCTGTTTTTT. It translates to CASKLAGGPGELFF.

The V and J genes are TRBV7-2 and TRBJ2-7, with 7 positions matching TRBD2. There are 16 residues in the CDR3. Per the germline V gene, CDR1 is SGHTA and CDR2 is FQGNSA. V was pared by 5 bases and J by 2 bases, with 12 bases of the junction left unmatched. Here the CDR3 reads CASSTPLAGPTYEQYF. The CDR3 DNA follows: TGTGCCAGCAGCACGCCCTTAGCGGGTCCAACCTACGAGCAGTACTTC.

In its sample, this clone was seen a few times. J is TRBJ1-5 and V is TRBV6-1, with 8 bases that match TRBD1. The CDR3 runs to 14 residues. Germline trimming cut 6 bases from V and 6 bases from J; bases unmatched to any gene: 7. Germline V lookup: CDR1 MNHNS, CDR2 SASEGT. CDR3 DNA sequence: TGTGCCAGCAGCCAAACAGGGGGGGGTCAGCCCCAGCATTTT. This codes for CASSQTGGGQPQHF.

The genes are TRBV29-1 and TRBJ2-7, with 7 bases aligning to TRBD2. Germline loops: CDR1 SQVTM, CDR2 ANQGSEA. V gave up 4 bases and J gave up 0 bases; unmatched junction bases: 6. CDR3 length equals 14 residues. The CDR3 is CSVGGSGFSYEQYF. The CDR3 DNA follows: TGCAGCGTTGGTGGTAGCGGGTTCTCCTACGAGCAGTACTTC.

The CDR3 nucleotides read TGCGCCAGCAGCTCGACGAAAAGCGGGAGCCTCTCCTACGAGCAGTACTTC. It encodes CASSSTKSGSLSYEQYF. The J gene is TRBJ2-7, the V gene TRBV5-1; 8 nucleotides match TRBD2. The CDR3 has 17 amino acids. Trimming at V came to 3 bases and at J to 0 bases, leaving 11 bases not matched to a gene. Germline lookup yields CDR1 SGHRS and CDR2 YFSETQ.

This chain connects TRBV19 to TRBJ1-5; D gene ambiguous. V was trimmed by 5 bases and J by 9 bases, leaving 14 bases between them. The CDR3 covers 13 residues. The germline CDR1 and CDR2 sequences are LNHDA and SQIVND (reference sequence). The CDR3 protein is CASSLQIGRPQHF. The CDR3, as DNA: TGTGCCAGTAGTCTACAGATTGGCCGGCCCCAGCATTTT.

The rearrangement links TRBV11-2 to TRBJ2-7; 8 nucleotides match TRBD2. This CDR3 spans 13 amino acids. V shed 0 bases and J 6 bases; nucleotides not matched to a gene: 1. Germline-derived CDR1 and CDR2 are SGHAT and FQNNGV. CDR3 sequence reads: CASSLEAGGEQYF. As DNA, the CDR3 is TGTGCCAGCAGCTTAGAGGCGGGGGGCGAGCAGTACTTC.

V is TRBV5-6 and J is TRBJ1-1; 7 nucleotides align to TRBD1. Trimming took 2 bases from V and 0 from J; bases not matched to a gene: 7. The CDR3 length is 16 residues. The germline V gene encodes CDR1 SGHDT and CDR2 YYEEEE. The CDR3 loop reads CASSFSQGVLNTEAFF. CDR3 DNA: TGTGCCAGCAGCTTCTCCCAGGGGGTTCTGAACACTGAAGCTTTCTTT. The full variable domain, rest sourced from reference TRBV5-6 and TRBJ1-1, is DAGVTQSPTHLIKTRGQQVTLRCSPKSGHDTVSWYQQALGQGPQFIFQYYEEEERQRGNFPDRFSGHQFPNYSSELNVNALLLGDSALYLCASSFSQGVLNTEAFFGQGTRLTVV.

The chain recombines TRBV2 with TRBJ2-1; 7 positions match TRBD1. After removal of 1 base from V and 4 bases from J, the junction contained 4 bases not matched to a gene. There are 15 residues in the CDR3. The V gene's germline CDR1 is SNHLY and CDR2 FYNNEI. DNA of the CDR3: TGTGCCAGCAGTGAAGGTCAGGGGGTGTACAATGAGCAGTTCTTC. Translation gives CASSEGQGVYNEQFF.

V and J are TRBV7-9 and TRBJ2-5; D is perhaps TRBD1 (6 bases). CDR3 length: 14 amino acids. Germline CDR1 reads SEHNR; CDR2 reads FQNEAQ (reference sequence). The V and J ends lost 6 bases and 3 bases respectively, with 14 bases between them. The CDR3 spells CASSFGQREETQYF. The CDR3 DNA sequence: TGTGCCAGCAGTTTCGGACAGAGAGAAGAGACCCAGTACTTC.

There are a few counts of this clone. The CDR3 DNA reads as TGTGCCAGCAGCTTCCAACCGGGACTAGCGGGACCCCGCACAGATACGCAGTATTTT. It specifies CASSFQPGLAGPRTDTQYF. V usage is TRBV5-5 and J usage is TRBJ2-3; 13 bases are shared with TRBD2. The CDR3 extends over 19 amino acids. Germline V gene sequence: CDR1 SGHKS, CDR2 YYEKEE (reference sequence). J lost 1 base, V lost 2 bases, and 10 bases had no gene match. The variable domain in full, with the rest retrieved from reference TRBV5-5 and TRBJ2-3, is DAGVTQSPTHLIKTRGQQVTLRCSPISGHKSVSWYQQVLGQGPQFIFQYYEKEERGRGNFPDRFSARQFPNYSSELNVNALLLGDSALYLCASSFQPGLAGPRTDTQYFGPGTRLTVL.

CDR3 amino acids: CASSAPLSYTF. In DNA form, the CDR3 reads TGTGCCAGCAGTGCGCCCTTGAGCTACACCTTC. V is TRBV2 and J is TRBJ1-2; D gene uncertain. This CDR3 spans 11 amino acids. Trimming left V 4 bases short and J 9 bases short, with 9 bases between. Germline assignment: CDR1 SNHLY and CDR2 FYNNEI.

The genes are TRBV15 and TRBJ1-1, with D uncertain. CDR3 length equals 13 residues. Germline loops: CDR1 LNHNV, CDR2 YYDKDF (reference sequence). V was shortened by 2 bases and J by 3 bases, with 7 bases between the two germline ends. CDR3 nucleotide sequence: TGTGCCACCAGCAGAAAGTGGGACACTGAAGCTTTCTTT. It specifies CATSRKWDTEAFF.

The rearrangement joins TRBV7-2 to TRBJ2-3, with no clear D. Per germline, CDR1 SGHTA and CDR2 FQGNSA. Trimming stripped 1 base from V and 2 bases from J, with 13 bases between. This CDR3 has 16 amino acids. CDR3 in amino acids: CASSLGSGRFTDTQYF. DNA of the CDR3: TGTGCCAGCAGCTTAGGGTCAGGACGCTTCACAGATACGCAGTATTTT.

This rearrangement joins TRBV6-6 to TRBJ2-4; 10 positions agree with TRBD1. Unmatched junction bases numbered 5, after V lost 6 bases and J lost 6 bases. CDR1 MNHNY and CDR2 SVGAGI come from the germline V gene (reference sequence). The CDR3 is 14 residues long. CDR3 residues: CASSTWTGGNIQYF. The CDR3 bases are TGTGCCAGCAGCACCTGGACAGGGGGAAACATTCAGTACTTC.

As regards this clone: A read error may produce the germline difference seen at one junction end. The V call is TRBV4-1, the J call TRBJ2-2; 10 nucleotides match TRBD2. CDR3 size: 19 residues. The germline V gene encodes CDR1 MGHRA and CDR2 YSYEKL. The CDR3 reads CASSKDPSSGSSYTGELFF. CDR3 coding DNA: TGCGCCAGCAGCAAAGATCCATCTAGCGGGAGTTCGTACACCGGGGAGCTGTTTTTT.

The V call is TRBV11-2, the J call TRBJ2-3, with 10 bases aligning to TRBD1. The germline V gene has CDR1 SGHAT and CDR2 FQNNGV. This CDR3 has 14 residues. V dropped 5 bases and J dropped 6; count of bases not matched to a gene: 5. This CDR3 reads CASSPGQGRDTQYF. The CDR3 DNA is TGTGCCAGCAGCCCGGGACAGGGGAGGGATACGCAGTATTTT.